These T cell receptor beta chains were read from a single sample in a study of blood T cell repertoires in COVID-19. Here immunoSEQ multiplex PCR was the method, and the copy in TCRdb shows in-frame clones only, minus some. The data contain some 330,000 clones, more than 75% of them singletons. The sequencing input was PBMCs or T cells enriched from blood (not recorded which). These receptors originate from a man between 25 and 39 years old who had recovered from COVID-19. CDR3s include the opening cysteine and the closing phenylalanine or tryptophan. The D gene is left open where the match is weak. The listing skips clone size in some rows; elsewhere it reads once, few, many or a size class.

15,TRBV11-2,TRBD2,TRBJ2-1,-,CASSTRTSGGNEQFF,TGTGCCAGCAGCACCCGGACTAGCGGGGGTAATGAGCAGTTCTTC
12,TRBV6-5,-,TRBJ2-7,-,CASSPPVDEQYF,TGTGCCAGCAGTCCCCCGGTGGACGAGCAGTACTTC
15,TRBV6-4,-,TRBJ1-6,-,CASSDSHRARSPLHF,TGTGCCAGCAGTGACTCCCACAGGGCGCGGTCACCCCTCCACTTT
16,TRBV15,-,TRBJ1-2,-,CATSRDRSTTNYGYTF,TGTGCCACCAGCAGAGATCGGTCAACCACTAACTATGGCTACACCTTC
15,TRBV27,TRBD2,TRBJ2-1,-,CASSLAGVSYNEQFF,TGTGCCAGCAGTTTAGCGGGAGTATCCTACAATGAGCAGTTCTTC
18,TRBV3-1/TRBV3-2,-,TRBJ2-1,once,CASSQRLLWGSSYNEQFF,TGTGCCAGCAGCCAACGGCTTCTTTGGGGCAGCTCCTACAATGAGCAGTTCTTC
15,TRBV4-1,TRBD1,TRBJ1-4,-,CASSFPGTAKEKLFF,TGCGCCAGCAGCTTCCCCGGGACAGCAAAAGAAAAACTGTTTTTT
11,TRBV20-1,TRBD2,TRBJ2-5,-,CSLAVQETQYF,TGCAGCCTAGCGGTCCAAGAGACCCAGTACTTC
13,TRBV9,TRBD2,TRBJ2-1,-,CASSGGLVYEQFF,TGTGCCAGCAGCGGGGGACTAGTCTATGAGCAGTTCTTC
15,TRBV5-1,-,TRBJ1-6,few,CASSLAGEGNSPLHF,TGCGCCAGCAGCTTGGCCGGGGAGGGGAATTCACCCCTCCACTTT
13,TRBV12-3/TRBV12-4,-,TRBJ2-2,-,CASRGLSTGELFF,TGTGCCAGCAGGGGGCTGAGCACCGGGGAGCTGTTTTTT
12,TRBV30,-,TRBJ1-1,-,CAWDRLNTEAFF,TGTGCCTGGGACAGGTTGAACACTGAAGCTTTCTTT
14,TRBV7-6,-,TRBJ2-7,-,CASSPKRGSYEQYF,TGTGCCAGCAGCCCCAAGCGAGGGAGTTACGAGCAGTACTTC
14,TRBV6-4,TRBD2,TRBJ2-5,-,CASGGRTSGETQYF,TGTGCCAGCGGTGGTAGGACTAGCGGGGAGACCCAGTACTTC
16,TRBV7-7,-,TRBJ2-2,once,CASSLGQGSNTGELFF,TGTGCTAGCAGCTTAGGCCAGGGGTCCAACACCGGGGAGCTGTTTTTT
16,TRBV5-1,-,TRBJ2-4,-,CASSFRGGIAKNIQYF,TGCGCCAGCAGCTTTCGCGGGGGCATAGCCAAAAACATTCAGTACTTC
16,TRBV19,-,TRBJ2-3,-,CASSIDLADSTDTQYF,TGTGCCAGTAGTATAGATCTGGCTGACTCCACAGATACGCAGTATTTT
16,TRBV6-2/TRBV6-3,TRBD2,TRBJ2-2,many,CASRQTSGDPTGELFF,TGTGCCAGCCGCCAGACTAGCGGGGACCCAACCGGGGAGCTGTTTTTT
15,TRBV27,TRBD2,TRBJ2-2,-,CASSLGLAGTGELFF,TGTGCCAGCAGTTTAGGGCTAGCGGGCACCGGGGAGCTGTTTTTT
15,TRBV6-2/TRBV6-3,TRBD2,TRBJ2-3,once,CASSPQAGQLDTQYF,TGTGCCAGCAGTCCCCAAGCGGGGCAGTTAGATACGCAGTATTTT
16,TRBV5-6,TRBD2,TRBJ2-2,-,CASSLTAGGLTGELFF,TGTGCCAGCAGCTTGACCGCGGGGGGGCTCACCGGGGAGCTGTTTTTT
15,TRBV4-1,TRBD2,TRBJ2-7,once,CASSQDRTSVGKQYF,TGCGCCAGCAGCCAAGATAGGACTAGCGTAGGTAAGCAGTACTTC
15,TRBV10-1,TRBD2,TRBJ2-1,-,CASSGTSGGAHEQFF,TGCGCCAGCAGTGGGACTAGCGGGGGGGCCCATGAGCAGTTCTTC
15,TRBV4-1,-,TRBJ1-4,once,CASSQPVATNEKLFF,TGCGCCAGCAGCCAGCCGGTCGCAACTAATGAAAAACTGTTTTTT
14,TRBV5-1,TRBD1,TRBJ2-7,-,CASSQSGQVYEQYF,TGCGCCAGCAGCCAGAGCGGACAGGTCTACGAGCAGTACTTC
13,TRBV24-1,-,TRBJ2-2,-,CATRGGEGGELFF,TGTGCCACCAGGGGTGGCGAGGGCGGGGAGCTGTTTTTT
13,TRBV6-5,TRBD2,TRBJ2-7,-,CASTGTSGYEQYF,TGTGCCAGCACCGGGACTAGCGGGTACGAGCAGTACTTC
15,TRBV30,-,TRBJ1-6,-,CAWSVQLDANSPLHF,TGTGCCTGGAGTGTACAGCTCGATGCAAATTCACCCCTCCACTTT
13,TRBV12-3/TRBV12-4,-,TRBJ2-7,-,CASSLMGLVEQYF,TGTGCCAGCAGTTTAATGGGGCTGGTCGAGCAGTACTTC
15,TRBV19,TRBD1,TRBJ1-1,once,CASSLHRGRDTEAFF,TGTGCCAGTAGTTTACACAGGGGGCGGGACACTGAAGCTTTCTTT
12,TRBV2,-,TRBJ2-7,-,CASREGGYEQYF,TGTGCCAGCAGGGAAGGAGGCTACGAGCAGTACTTC
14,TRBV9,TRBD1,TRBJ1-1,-,CASSVYRGRGEAFF,TGTGCCAGCAGCGTATACAGGGGGCGGGGTGAAGCTTTCTTT
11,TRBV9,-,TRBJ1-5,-,CASSRDQPQHF,TGTGCCAGCAGCCGAGATCAGCCCCAGCATTTT
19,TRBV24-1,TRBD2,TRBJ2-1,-,CATSGLAGGKAGSYNEQFF,TGTGCCACCAGTGGACTAGCGGGAGGAAAGGCGGGCTCCTACAATGAGCAGTTCTTC
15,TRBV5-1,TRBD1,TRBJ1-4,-,CASSYRGPTNEKLFF,TGCGCCAGCAGTTACAGGGGGCCAACTAATGAAAAACTGTTTTTT
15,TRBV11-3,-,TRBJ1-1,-,CASSLEGGRHTEAFF,TGTGCCAGCAGCTTAGAGGGGGGGAGGCACACTGAAGCTTTCTTT
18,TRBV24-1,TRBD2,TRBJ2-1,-,CATSDRTSEGYSYNEQFF,TGTGCCACCAGTGATCGGACTAGCGAAGGATACTCCTACAATGAGCAGTTCTTC
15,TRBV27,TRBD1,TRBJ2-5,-,CATDFRDSRQETQYF,TGTGCCACCGACTTCCGGGACAGCCGACAAGAGACCCAGTACTTC
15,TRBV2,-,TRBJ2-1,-,CASSAGVHPNNEQFF,TGTGCCAGCAGTGCAGGGGTCCACCCGAACAATGAGCAGTTCTTC
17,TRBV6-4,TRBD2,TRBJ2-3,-,CASSPGTSGRLTDTQYF,TGTGCCAGCAGCCCTGGGACTAGCGGGAGATTGACAGATACGCAGTATTTT
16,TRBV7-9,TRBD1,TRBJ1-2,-,CASSPRQGDTSYGYTF,TGTGCCAGCAGCCCCCGACAGGGCGATACGAGCTATGGCTACACCTTC
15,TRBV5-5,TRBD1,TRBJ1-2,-,CASSQGPDRVSGYTF,TGTGCCAGCAGCCAAGGGCCGGACAGGGTCAGTGGCTACACCTTC
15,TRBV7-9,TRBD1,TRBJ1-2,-,CASSLRGDREYGYTF,TGTGCCAGCAGTCTGAGGGGGGACAGGGAATATGGCTACACCTTC
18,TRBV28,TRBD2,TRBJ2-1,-,CASRTYNASGGEGNEQFF,TGTGCCAGCAGGACCTACAACGCTAGCGGGGGGGAGGGCAATGAGCAGTTCTTC
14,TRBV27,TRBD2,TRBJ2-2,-,CASSTTAGSGELFF,TGTGCCAGCAGCACTACAGCGGGATCCGGGGAGCTGTTTTTT
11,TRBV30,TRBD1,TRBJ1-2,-,CALDRGYGYTF,TGTGCCTTGGACAGGGGATATGGCTACACCTTC
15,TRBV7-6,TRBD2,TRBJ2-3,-,CASSLGAGATDTQYF,TGTGCCAGCAGCTTAGGTGCGGGAGCCACAGATACGCAGTATTTT
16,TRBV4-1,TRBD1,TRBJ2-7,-,CASSQDGGTGHYEQYF,TGCGCCAGCAGCCAAGATGGGGGGACAGGGCACTACGAGCAGTACTTC
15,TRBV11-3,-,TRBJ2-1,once,CASSLDRAGYNEQFF,TGTGCCAGCAGCTTAGACAGGGCGGGATACAATGAGCAGTTCTTC
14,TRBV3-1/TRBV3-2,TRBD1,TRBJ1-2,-,CASSLGTGSYGYTF,TGTGCCAGCAGCCTGGGGACAGGATCATATGGCTACACCTTC
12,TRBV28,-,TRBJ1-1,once,CASSLTRGGAFF,TGTGCCAGCAGCCTAACTCGGGGGGGAGCTTTCTTT
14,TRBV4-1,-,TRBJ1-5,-,CASSQDQGYQPQHF,TGCGCCAGCAGCCAAGATCAGGGCTATCAGCCCCAGCATTTT